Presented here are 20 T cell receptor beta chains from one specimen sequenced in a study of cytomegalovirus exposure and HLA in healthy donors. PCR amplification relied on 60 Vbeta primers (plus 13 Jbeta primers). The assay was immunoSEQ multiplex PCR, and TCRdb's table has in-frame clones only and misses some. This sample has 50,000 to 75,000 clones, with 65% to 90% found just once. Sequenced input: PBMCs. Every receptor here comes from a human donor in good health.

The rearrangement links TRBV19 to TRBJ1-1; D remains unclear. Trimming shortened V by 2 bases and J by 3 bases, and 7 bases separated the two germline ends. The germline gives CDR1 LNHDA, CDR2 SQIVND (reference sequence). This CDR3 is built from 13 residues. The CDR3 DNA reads TGTGCCAGTAGTATAATCCGGGACACTGAAGCTTTCTTT. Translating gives CASSIIRDTEAFF.

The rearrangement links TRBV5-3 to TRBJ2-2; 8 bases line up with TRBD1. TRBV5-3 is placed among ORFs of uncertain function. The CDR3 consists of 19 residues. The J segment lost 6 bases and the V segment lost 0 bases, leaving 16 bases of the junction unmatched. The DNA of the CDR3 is TGTGCCAGAAGCTTGGCCGATCCCACGGACAGGGAAATAGCCGGGGAGCTGTTTTTT. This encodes CARSLADPTDREIAGELFF.

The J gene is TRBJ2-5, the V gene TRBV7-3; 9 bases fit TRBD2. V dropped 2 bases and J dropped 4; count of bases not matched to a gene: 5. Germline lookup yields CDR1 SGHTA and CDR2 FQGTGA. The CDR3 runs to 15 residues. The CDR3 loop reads CASSLGGREGETQYF. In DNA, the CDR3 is TGTGCCAGCAGCTTAGGCGGGAGGGAAGGAGAGACCCAGTACTTC.

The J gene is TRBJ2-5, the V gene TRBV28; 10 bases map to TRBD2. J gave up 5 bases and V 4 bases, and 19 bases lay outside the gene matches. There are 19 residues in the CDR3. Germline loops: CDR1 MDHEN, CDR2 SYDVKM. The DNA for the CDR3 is TGTGCCAGCAGTTCACCGGGACTAGCGTCGGGCAATTTGGCGGAGACCCAGTACTTC. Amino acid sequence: CASSSPGLASGNLAETQYF.

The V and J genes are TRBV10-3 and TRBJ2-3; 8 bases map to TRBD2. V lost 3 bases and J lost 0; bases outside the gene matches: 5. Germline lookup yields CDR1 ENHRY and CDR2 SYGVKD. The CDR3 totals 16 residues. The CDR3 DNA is TGTGCCATCAGTGAATTCGGGGGGGCCAGCACAGATACGCAGTATTTT. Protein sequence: CAISEFGGASTDTQYF.

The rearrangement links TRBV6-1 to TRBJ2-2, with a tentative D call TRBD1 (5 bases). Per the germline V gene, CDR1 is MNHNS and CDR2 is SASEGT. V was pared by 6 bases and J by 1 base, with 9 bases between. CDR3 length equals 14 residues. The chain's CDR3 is CASRGQWNTGELFF. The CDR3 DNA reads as TGTGCCAGCAGGGGGCAGTGGAACACCGGGGAGCTGTTTTTT.

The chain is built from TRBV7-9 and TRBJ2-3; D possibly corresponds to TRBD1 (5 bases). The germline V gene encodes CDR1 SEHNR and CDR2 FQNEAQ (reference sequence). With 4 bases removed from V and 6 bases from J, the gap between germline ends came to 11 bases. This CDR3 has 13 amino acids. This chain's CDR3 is CASSSRGPDTQYF. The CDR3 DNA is TGTGCCAGCAGCTCTAGGGGCCCGGATACGCAGTATTTT.

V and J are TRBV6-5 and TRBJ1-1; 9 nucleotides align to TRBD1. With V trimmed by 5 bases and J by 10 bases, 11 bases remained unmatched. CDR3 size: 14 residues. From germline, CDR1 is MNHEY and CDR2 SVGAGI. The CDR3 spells CASSRSGQGGAAFF. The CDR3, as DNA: TGTGCCAGCAGTCGATCGGGACAGGGTGGCGCAGCTTTCTTT.

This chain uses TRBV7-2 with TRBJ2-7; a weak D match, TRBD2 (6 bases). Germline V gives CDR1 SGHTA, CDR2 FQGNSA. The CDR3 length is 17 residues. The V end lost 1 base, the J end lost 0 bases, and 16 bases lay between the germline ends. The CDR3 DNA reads TGTGCCAGCAGCTTAGTCGGGGGTGGGGTAAGCTCCTACGAGCAGTACTTC. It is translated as CASSLVGGGVSSYEQYF.

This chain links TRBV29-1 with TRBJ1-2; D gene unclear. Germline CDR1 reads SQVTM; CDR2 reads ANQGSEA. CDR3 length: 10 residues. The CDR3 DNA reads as TGCTCCTGTAGCGAGGATGGCTACACCTTC. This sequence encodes CSCSEDGYTF.

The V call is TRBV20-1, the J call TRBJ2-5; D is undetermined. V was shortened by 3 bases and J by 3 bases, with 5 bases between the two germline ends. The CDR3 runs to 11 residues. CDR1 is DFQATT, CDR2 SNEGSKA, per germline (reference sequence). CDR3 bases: TGCAGTGCTAGCCTTAAAGAGACCCAGTACTTC. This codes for CSASLKETQYF.

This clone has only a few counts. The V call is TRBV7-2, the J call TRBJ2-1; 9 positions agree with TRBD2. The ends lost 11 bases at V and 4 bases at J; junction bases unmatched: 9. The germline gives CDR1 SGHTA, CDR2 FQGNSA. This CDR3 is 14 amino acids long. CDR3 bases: TGTGCCTCCAGAGGCGGGGGGGCTTACAATGAGCAGTTCTTC. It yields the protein CASRGGGAYNEQFF.

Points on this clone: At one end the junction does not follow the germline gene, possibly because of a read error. CDR3 sequence: CASSALAGGPREQLF. CDR3 in DNA: TGTGCCAGCAGCGCGCTAGCGGGGGGGCCTAGGGAGCAGCTCTTC. The chain uses TRBV7-9 and TRBJ2-1; 12 nucleotides match TRBD2. This CDR3 has 15 amino acids. The V gene's germline CDR1 is SEHNR and CDR2 FQNEAQ (reference sequence).

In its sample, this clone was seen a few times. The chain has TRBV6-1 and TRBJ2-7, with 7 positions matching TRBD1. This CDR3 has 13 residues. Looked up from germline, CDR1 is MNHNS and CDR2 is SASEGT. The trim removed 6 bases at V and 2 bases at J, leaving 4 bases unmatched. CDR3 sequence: CASRWTGAYEQYF. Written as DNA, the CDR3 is TGTGCCAGCAGATGGACAGGAGCCTACGAGCAGTACTTC.

The CDR3 protein is CASKQAVDTEAFF. The DNA of the CDR3 is TGTGCCAGTAAACAGGCCGTGGACACTGAAGCTTTCTTT. The V gene is TRBV28, the J gene TRBJ1-1, with D maybe TRBD1 (5 bases). The ends were cut back, 9 bases at V and 3 bases at J, with 14 bases in the middle. Germline assignment: CDR1 MDHEN and CDR2 SYDVKM. The CDR3 loop spans 13 amino acids. Using reference TRBV28 and TRBJ1-1 for the parts outside the CDR3, the full variable domain is DVKVTQSSRYLVKRTGEKVFLECVQDMDHENMFWYRQDPGLGLRLIYFSYDVKMKEKGDIPEGYSVSREKKERFSLILESASTNQTSMYLCASKQAVDTEAFFGQGTRLTVV.

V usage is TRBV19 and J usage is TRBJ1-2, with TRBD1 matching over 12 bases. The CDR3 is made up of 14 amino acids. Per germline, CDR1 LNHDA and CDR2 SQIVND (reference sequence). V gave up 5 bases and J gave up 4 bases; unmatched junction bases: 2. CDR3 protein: CASSGTGGRYGYTF. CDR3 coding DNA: TGTGCCAGTAGTGGGACAGGGGGCCGCTATGGCTACACCTTC.

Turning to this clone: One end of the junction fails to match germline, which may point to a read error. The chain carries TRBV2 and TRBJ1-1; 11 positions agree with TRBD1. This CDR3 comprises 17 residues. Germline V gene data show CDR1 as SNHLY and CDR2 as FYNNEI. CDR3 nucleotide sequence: TGTGCGCTCGCCCCCCGGGACAGGGGGACCGTGAACAGTGAAGCTTTCTTT. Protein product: CALAPRDRGTVNSEAFF.

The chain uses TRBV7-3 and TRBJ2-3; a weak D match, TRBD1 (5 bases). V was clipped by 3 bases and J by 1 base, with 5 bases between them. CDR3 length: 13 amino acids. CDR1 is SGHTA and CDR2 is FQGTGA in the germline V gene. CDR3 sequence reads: CASSLTGTDTQYF. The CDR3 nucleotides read TGTGCCAGCAGCTTGACAGGCACAGATACGCAGTATTTT.

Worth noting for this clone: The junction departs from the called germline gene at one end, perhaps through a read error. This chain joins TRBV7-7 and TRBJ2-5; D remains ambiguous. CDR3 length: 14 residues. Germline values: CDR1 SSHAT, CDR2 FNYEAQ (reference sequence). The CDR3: CASSPDTLQETQYF. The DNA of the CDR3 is TGTGCTAGCAGCCCCGACACGCTCCAAGAGACCCAGTACTTC.

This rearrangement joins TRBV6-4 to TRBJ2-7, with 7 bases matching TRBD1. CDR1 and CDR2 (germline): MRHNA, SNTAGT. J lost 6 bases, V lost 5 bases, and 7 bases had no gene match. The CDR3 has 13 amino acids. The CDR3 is CASSFQRDSEQYF. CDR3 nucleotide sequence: TGTGCCAGCAGTTTCCAAAGGGACAGCGAGCAGTACTTC.